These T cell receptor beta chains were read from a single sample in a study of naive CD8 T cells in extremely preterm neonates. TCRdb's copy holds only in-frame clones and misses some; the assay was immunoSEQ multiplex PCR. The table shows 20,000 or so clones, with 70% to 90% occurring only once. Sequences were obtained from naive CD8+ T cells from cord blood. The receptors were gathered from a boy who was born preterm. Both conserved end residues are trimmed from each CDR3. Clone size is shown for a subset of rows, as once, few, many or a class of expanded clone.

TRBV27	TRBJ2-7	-	ASSLSGTGGYEQY
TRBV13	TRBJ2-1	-	ASSFADEQF
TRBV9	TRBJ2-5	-	ASSVGGGETQY
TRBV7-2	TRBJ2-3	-	ASSPGLFTDTQY
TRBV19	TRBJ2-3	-	ASRLAGGTDTQY
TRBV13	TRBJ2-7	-	ASSLGPGTGDFEQY
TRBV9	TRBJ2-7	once	ASSDRGEQY
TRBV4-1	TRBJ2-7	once	ASSQVQGASHEQY
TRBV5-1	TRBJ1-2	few	ASSFGQGGYGYT
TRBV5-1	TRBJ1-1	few	ASSLTGGTEAF
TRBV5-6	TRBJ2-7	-	ASSVQYEQY
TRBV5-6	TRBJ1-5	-	ASSLDSNQPQH
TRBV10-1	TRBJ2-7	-	ASSGDNSYEQY
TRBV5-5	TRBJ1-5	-	ASSLGASGGNQPQH
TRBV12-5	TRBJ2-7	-	ASGLGLTYEQY
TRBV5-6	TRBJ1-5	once	ASSLGDGNQPQH
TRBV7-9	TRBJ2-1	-	ASSLAGLAGDEQF
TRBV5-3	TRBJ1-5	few	ARSSGTGSNQPQH
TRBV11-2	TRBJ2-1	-	ASSLTGGYNEQF
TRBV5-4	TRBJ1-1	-	ASSFGNTEAF
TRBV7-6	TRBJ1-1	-	ASSPGTGGTEAF
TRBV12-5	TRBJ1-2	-	ASGLGGGYGYT
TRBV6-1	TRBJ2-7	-	ASSEARGQYSYEQY
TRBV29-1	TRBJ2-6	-	SVKNSGANVLT
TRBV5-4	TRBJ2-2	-	ASSLGLNTGELF
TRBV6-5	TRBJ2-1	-	ASSLAGGYNEQF
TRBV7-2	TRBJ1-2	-	ASSLHYGYT
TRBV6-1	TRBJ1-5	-	ASSELGVQPQH
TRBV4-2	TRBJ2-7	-	ASSQGVGLAATYEQY
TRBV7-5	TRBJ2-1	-	ARSLGTSGDNEQF
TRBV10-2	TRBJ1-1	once	ASSEDNTEAF
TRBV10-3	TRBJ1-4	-	AIRDNEKLF
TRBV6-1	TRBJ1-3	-	ASSTIY
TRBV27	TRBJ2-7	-	ASSLSPGGYEQY
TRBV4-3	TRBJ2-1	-	ASSQAGGPYNEQF
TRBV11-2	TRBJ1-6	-	ASSLYRDSPLH
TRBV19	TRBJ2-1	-	ASSDYSYNEQF
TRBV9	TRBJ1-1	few	ASSVGTGNTEAF
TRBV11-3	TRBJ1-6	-	ASSLDQLGRNNSPLH
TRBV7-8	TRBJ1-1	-	ASSLRPYEAF
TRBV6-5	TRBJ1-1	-	ASSYSTRGRGTEAF
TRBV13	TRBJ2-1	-	ASSDAGTSYNEQF
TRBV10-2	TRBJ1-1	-	ASSEGTEAF
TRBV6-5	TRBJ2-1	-	ASSGGGAYNEQF
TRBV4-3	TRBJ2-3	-	ASSQSTFRDTQY
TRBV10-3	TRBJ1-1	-	AIRETGMGTEAF
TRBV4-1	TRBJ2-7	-	ASSRGTSGLYEQY
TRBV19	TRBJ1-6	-	ASSMGNSPLH